The clone carrying this T cell receptor (beta chain) was detected a few times. Sequencing used immunoSEQ multiplex PCR; TCRdb keeps in-frame clones, though not all of them. In the table there are roughly 130,000 clones, around nine tenths of which are singletons. The source of the sample is a study of control samples from healthy donors and cancer patients. Material: blood. The TCR comes from a man aged 45-60 years in good health.

This chain's CDR3 is CASGGDDSPLHF. In DNA form, the CDR3 reads TGTGCCAGCGGCGGTGACGACTCACCCCTCCACTTT. The chain has TRBV2 and TRBJ1-6; D uncertain. From germline, CDR1 is SNHLY and CDR2 FYNNEI. V dropped 8 bases and J dropped 10 bases, with 12 bases sitting between them. The CDR3 runs 12 residues.